Listed below are T cell receptor beta chains from one sample, sequenced in a study of blood T cells in healthy people across ages. TCRdb re-derived calls from the 5' RACE reads in MiXCR, one entry per CDR3 protein. The sample consists of approximately 810,000 distinct CDR3 sequences, 29% of them appearing once. Sequenced sample: blood. These receptors all come from a woman older than 75 in good health. Both conserved end residues are part of each CDR3. The D gene is left open where the match is weak. Rows give clone size only sometimes, using once, few, many, or a class for an expanded clone.

j_gene: TRBJ1-5; v_gene: TRBV20-1; d_gene: NA; abundance: few; CDR3aa: CSATAVLPNQPQHF; CDR3nt: TGCAGTGCTACCGCGGTCCTACCCAATCAGCCCCAGCATTTT
j_gene: TRBJ2-3; v_gene: TRBV12-3/TRBV12-4; d_gene: TRBD2; abundance: many; CDR3aa: CASSLRTGVLAGLRDTQYF; CDR3nt: TGTGCCAGCAGCTTGCGGACAGGCGTTCTAGCGGGGTTGAGGGATACGCAGTATTTT
j_gene: TRBJ2-7; v_gene: TRBV6-2/TRBV6-3; d_gene: TRBD1; abundance: NA; CDR3aa: CASSYGTGTYEQYF; CDR3nt: TGTGCCAGCAGTTACGGGACAGGTACCTACGAGCAGTACTTC
j_gene: TRBJ1-2; v_gene: TRBV29-1; d_gene: NA; abundance: many; CDR3aa: CSVTDSYGYTF; CDR3nt: TGCAGCGTGACGGACTCCTATGGCTACACCTTC
j_gene: TRBJ1-4; v_gene: TRBV7-8; d_gene: NA; abundance: few; CDR3aa: CATSIASGLLNEKLFF; CDR3nt: TGTGCCACCTCGATAGCCTCCGGGCTATTAAATGAAAAACTGTTTTTT
j_gene: TRBJ2-3; v_gene: TRBV7-9; d_gene: NA; abundance: many; CDR3aa: CASSLLDPSTDTQYF; CDR3nt: TGTGCCAGCAGCTTACTGGACCCAAGCACAGATACGCAGTATTTT
j_gene: TRBJ2-5; v_gene: TRBV29-1; d_gene: NA; abundance: many; CDR3aa: CSVEGVLLTQYF; CDR3nt: TGCAGCGTTGAAGGGGTCCTACTCACCCAGTACTTC
j_gene: TRBJ2-1; v_gene: TRBV7-6; d_gene: NA; abundance: once; CDR3aa: CASTKQTDPYNEQFF; CDR3nt: TGTGCCAGCACCAAGCAGACAGATCCGTACAATGAGCAGTTCTTC
j_gene: TRBJ2-1; v_gene: TRBV7-2; d_gene: NA; abundance: NA; CDR3aa: CVSGLDQGTHNEQFF; CDR3nt: TGTGTCAGCGGCTTAGATCAGGGAACCCACAATGAGCAGTTCTTC
j_gene: TRBJ1-1; v_gene: TRBV7-9; d_gene: NA; abundance: NA; CDR3aa: CASSLQAGTEAFF; CDR3nt: TGTGCCAGCAGCTTACAGGCAGGCACTGAAGCTTTCTTT
j_gene: TRBJ2-6; v_gene: TRBV7-9; d_gene: NA; abundance: NA; CDR3aa: CASSLWIAPASSSGANVLTF; CDR3nt: TGTGCCAGCAGCTTATGGATAGCCCCAGCCTCGAGCTCTGGGGCCAACGTCCTGACTTTC
j_gene: TRBJ1-3; v_gene: TRBV12-3/TRBV12-4; d_gene: NA; abundance: NA; CDR3aa: CASSKQDSGNTIYF; CDR3nt: TGTGCCAGCAGTAAACAGGACTCTGGAAACACCATATATTTT
j_gene: TRBJ2-5; v_gene: TRBV12-3/TRBV12-4; d_gene: NA; abundance: many; CDR3aa: CASSLGGKQETQYF; CDR3nt: TGTGCCAGCAGTTTAGGAGGGAAGCAAGAGACCCAGTACTTC
j_gene: TRBJ1-2; v_gene: TRBV28; d_gene: NA; abundance: few; CDR3aa: CASRATGGGYTF; CDR3nt: TGTGCCAGCAGGGCCACGGGGGGAGGCTACACCTTC
j_gene: TRBJ2-1; v_gene: TRBV7-9; d_gene: NA; abundance: many; CDR3aa: CASSVGVGTPMAHEQFF; CDR3nt: TGTGCCAGCAGCGTGGGGGTGGGGACCCCAATGGCCCATGAGCAGTTCTTC
j_gene: TRBJ2-3; v_gene: TRBV28; d_gene: NA; abundance: NA; CDR3aa: CASLRRTASSTDTQYF; CDR3nt: TGTGCCAGCCTCAGGCGGACAGCGTCAAGCACAGATACGCAGTATTTT
j_gene: TRBJ2-1; v_gene: TRBV7-2; d_gene: NA; abundance: many; CDR3aa: CASSRPGWGPTEQFF; CDR3nt: TGTGCCAGCAGCCGACCCGGGTGGGGGCCCACTGAGCAGTTCTTC
j_gene: TRBJ1-1; v_gene: TRBV27; d_gene: NA; abundance: few; CDR3aa: CASSAVPNTEAFF; CDR3nt: TGTGCCAGCAGTGCAGTACCCAACACTGAAGCTTTCTTT
j_gene: TRBJ2-5; v_gene: TRBV20-1; d_gene: TRBD1; abundance: once; CDR3aa: CSAPGQGRNEQYF; CDR3nt: TGCAGTGCTCCGGGACAGGGGAGAAATGAGCAGTACTTC
j_gene: TRBJ1-2; v_gene: TRBV7-2; d_gene: NA; abundance: NA; CDR3aa: CASSLARGSFGYTF; CDR3nt: TGTGCCAGCAGCTTAGCGCGGGGGTCCTTTGGCTACACCTTC
j_gene: TRBJ2-1; v_gene: TRBV7-6; d_gene: NA; abundance: few; CDR3aa: CVSSLGRGANNEQFF; CDR3nt: TGTGTCAGCAGCTTAGGCCGGGGGGCTAACAATGAGCAGTTCTTC
j_gene: TRBJ2-7; v_gene: TRBV5-1; d_gene: NA; abundance: many; CDR3aa: CASSLVGFYEQYF; CDR3nt: TGCGCCAGCAGCTTGGTTGGGTTCTACGAGCAGTACTTC
j_gene: TRBJ2-1; v_gene: TRBV4-3; d_gene: TRBD2; abundance: many; CDR3aa: CASSQVSGGQSDEQFF; CDR3nt: TGCGCCAGCAGCCAAGTGAGCGGGGGGCAGTCCGATGAGCAGTTCTTC
j_gene: TRBJ2-1; v_gene: TRBV5-1; d_gene: TRBD2; abundance: many; CDR3aa: CASSLAGGTYNEQFF; CDR3nt: TGTGCCAGCAGCTTAGCGGGGGGCACCTACAATGAGCAGTTCTTC
j_gene: TRBJ2-7; v_gene: TRBV29-1; d_gene: TRBD1; abundance: many; CDR3aa: CSVVGQGRYEQYF; CDR3nt: TGCAGCGTTGTGGGACAGGGACGCTACGAGCAGTACTTC
j_gene: TRBJ1-1; v_gene: TRBV20-1; d_gene: TRBD1; abundance: few; CDR3aa: CSAQKQGPDTEAFF; CDR3nt: TGCAGTGCCCAGAAACAGGGGCCGGACACTGAAGCTTTCTTT
j_gene: TRBJ2-1; v_gene: TRBV11-2; d_gene: TRBD2; abundance: many; CDR3aa: CASSRTGTTNNEQFF; CDR3nt: TGTGCCAGCAGTCGGACCGGGACTACAAACAATGAGCAGTTCTTC
j_gene: TRBJ1-2; v_gene: TRBV20-1; d_gene: NA; abundance: few; CDR3aa: CSARGLLGGVLANYGYTF; CDR3nt: TGCAGTGCTAGAGGTCTCCTGGGGGGGGTCCTAGCTAACTATGGCTACACCTTC
j_gene: TRBJ1-5; v_gene: TRBV7-9; d_gene: NA; abundance: many; CDR3aa: CASSSAGVNQPQHF; CDR3nt: TGTGCCAGCAGTTCAGCAGGGGTCAATCAGCCCCAGCATTTT
j_gene: TRBJ1-1; v_gene: TRBV5-1; d_gene: TRBD1; abundance: few; CDR3aa: CASSGRQGANTEAFF; CDR3nt: TGCGCCAGCAGCGGAAGACAGGGGGCGAACACTGAAGCTTTCTTT
j_gene: TRBJ1-5; v_gene: TRBV20-1; d_gene: NA; abundance: many; CDR3aa: CSARDNPGGSNQPQHF; CDR3nt: TGCAGTGCTAGAGACAACCCGGGGGGGAGCAATCAGCCCCAGCATTTT
j_gene: TRBJ2-5; v_gene: TRBV7-6; d_gene: NA; abundance: NA; CDR3aa: CASSPSGGPMGEQYF; CDR3nt: TGTGCCAGCAGCCCCAGTGGGGGCCCGATGGGTGAGCAGTACTTC
j_gene: TRBJ2-1; v_gene: TRBV21-1; d_gene: NA; abundance: many; CDR3aa: CARTRGGLRGGEQFF; CDR3nt: TGTGCCAGAACGAGGGGGGGCCTTCGAGGGGGTGAGCAGTTCTTC